Listed here is a single TCR beta chain. The table came from immunoSEQ multiplex PCR; TCRdb's copy has only in-frame clones and leaves some out. Here the sample spans 110,000 or so clones, approximately 90% being singletons. Per the germline V gene, CDR1 is SNHLY and CDR2 is FYNNEI. V lost 9 bases and J lost 0, with 17 bases in between. This CDR3 region has 15 residues. This record comes from a study of identifying expanded T cells in peripheral blood. V usage is TRBV2 and J usage is TRBJ1-2; D possibly corresponds to TRBD1 (5 bases). The material sequenced was blood. This clonotype was obtained from a person aged 18 to 75 in good health. CDR3 nucleotide sequence: TGTGCCAGTCACGCCCGCAGGGAAGCTAACTATGGCTACACCTTC. Its protein is CASHARREANYGYTF.